The clone carrying this TCR beta chain came up many times. The record originates from a study of regulatory T cells in long-lasting Graves disease. Study information: Graves' patients (newly diagnosed) had been on antithyroid drugs under 3 months.

Stated time point: newly diagnosed GD, antithyroid drugs for less than 3 months. Following extraction of RNA from PBMCs, that RNA was used to make the TCR library. Researchers made TCR beta libraries by using iRepertoire HTBI primers and running Arm-PCR on CDR3 regions. TCRdb re-called the multiplex PCR reads with MiXCR, one entry per CDR3 protein. Seen here are hundreds of thousands of distinct CDR3 sequences, approximately 15% observed once, and the top ten hold 18%. Germline CDR1 and CDR2: GTSNPN and SVGIG (reference sequence). V was pared by 0 bases and J by 5 bases, with 4 bases between. The CDR3 is 11 amino acids. These data were also reused for a study on T cells in Graves' hyperthyroidism and ophthalmopathy.

This TCR derives from a young woman with Graves disease. This sample comprised peripheral blood mononuclear cells (PBMCs), obtained at new diagnosis, from a patient treated with antithyroid drugs. J is TRBJ1-1 and V is TRBV30; D is uncertain. The chain's CDR3 is CAWSVLTEAFF. The DNA for the CDR3 is TGTGCCTGGAGTGTTTTGACTGAAGCTTTCTTT.